Below are 2 T cell receptor beta chains sequenced from a single sample in a study of blood T cell repertoires in COVID-19. Assay: immunoSEQ multiplex PCR; the TCRdb copy retains only in-frame clones and omits some. The sample holds 200,000 to 300,000 clones; 70% to 90% are singletons and the top ten take over 2%. The sequenced sample consisted of peripheral blood. The receptors here all came from a woman between 45 and 60 years old with acute or convalescent COVID-19.

V usage is TRBV11-2 and J usage is TRBJ2-1, with 12 bases aligning to TRBD2. CDR1 and CDR2 from the germline V gene are SGHAT and FQNNGV. V lost 5 bases, J lost 8 bases, and 7 bases stayed unmatched. The CDR3 is 15 amino acids. In DNA, the CDR3 is TGTGCCAGCAGCGCGACTAGCGGGAGTTTGTATGAGCAGTTCTTC. Translation: CASSATSGSLYEQFF.

The rearrangement uses TRBV7-8 and TRBJ2-2; weak D call: TRBD2 (6 bases). The CDR3 loop spans 17 amino acids. With 1 base removed from V and 4 bases from J, the gap between germline ends came to 16 bases. Per germline, CDR1 SGHVS and CDR2 FQNEAQ. The CDR3 protein is CASSLDRLAILTGELFF. In DNA form, the CDR3 reads TGTGCCAGCAGCTTAGATCGGCTAGCGATTCTCACCGGGGAGCTGTTTTTT. The full variable domain, with the rest looked up from reference TRBV7-8 and TRBJ2-2, is GAGVSQSPRYKVAKRGQDVALRCDPISGHVSLFWYQQALGQGPEFLTYFQNEAQLDKSGLPSDRFFAERPEGSVSTLKIQRTQQEDSAVYLCASSLDRLAILTGELFFGEGSRLTVL.